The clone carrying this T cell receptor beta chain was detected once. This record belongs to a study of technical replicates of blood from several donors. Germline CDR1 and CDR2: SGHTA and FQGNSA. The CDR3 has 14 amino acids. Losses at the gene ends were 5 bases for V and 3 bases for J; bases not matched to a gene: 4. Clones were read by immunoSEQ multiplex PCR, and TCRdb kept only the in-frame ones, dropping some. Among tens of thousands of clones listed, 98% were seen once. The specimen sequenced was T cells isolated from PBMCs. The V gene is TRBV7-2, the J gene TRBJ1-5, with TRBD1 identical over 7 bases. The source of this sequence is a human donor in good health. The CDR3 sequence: CASSLTGDNQPQHF. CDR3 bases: TGTGCCAGCAGCCTAACAGGGGACAATCAGCCCCAGCATTTT.